This T cell receptor (beta chain) emerged from a study of blood T cell repertoires in COVID-19. Across the study: The United States, Italy and Spain provided the acute and convalescent COVID-19 samples. The cDNA or gDNA used as material had been derived from T cells, B-cell-depleted T cells, or PBMCs.

Trimming took off 0 bases at V and 0 bases at J, with 12 bases between the two ends. Germline V gene data show CDR1 as MNHEY and CDR2 as SMNVEV (reference sequence). The CDR3 runs to 16 residues. In the original workflow: Estimation of nucleated cell counts was performed using reference gene primer amplification. Generated by immunoSEQ multiplex PCR, the TCRdb table keeps only in-frame clones and is missing some. From that table come the V and J calls and clone size; the DNA was used to work out D and trimming. The sample includes more than 85,000 clones, approximately 90% seen only once; the top ten take around 4.4%.

This TCR came from a human donor in a cohort sampled during active COVID-19. The chain recombines TRBV27 with TRBJ2-7; the D gene is possibly TRBD1 (7 bases). Material: peripheral blood. The CDR3 nucleotides are TGTGCCAGCAGTTTATCCAGGGGGGACAGCTCCTACGAGCAGTACTTC. Translated: CASSLSRGDSSYEQYF.